Shown below are 9 T cell receptor beta chains from a single sample sequenced in a study of CD8+ T cells in alopecia areata. Described treatment: oral pan-JAK inhibitor, 5-10 mg twice daily. Extraction of RNA preceded its reverse transcription into cDNA, which served as the sequencing template. Clones were read by immunoSEQ multiplex PCR, and TCRdb kept only the in-frame ones, dropping some. The sample records 200,000 or so clones, 40% to 45% being singletons. Sample: CD4+ T cells sorted from blood, taken at approximately week 39, from a patient treated with tofacitinib. The receptor set was obtained from a human donor with alopecia areata.

The gene calls are TRBV20-1 and TRBJ2-1; D is uncertain. Germline values: CDR1 DFQATT, CDR2 SNEGSKA (reference sequence). V shed 4 bases and J shed 9 bases, with 7 bases lying between them. The CDR3 covers 10 residues. The CDR3: CSAKSIEQFF. The DNA for the CDR3 is TGCAGTGCTAAAAGCATTGAGCAGTTCTTC.

The rearrangement uses TRBV5-1 and TRBJ2-1, with a weak D call TRBD2 (5 bases). The CDR3 has 16 residues. Germline V gives CDR1 SGHRS, CDR2 YFSETQ. V was clipped by 0 bases and J by 7 bases, with 17 bases between them. In nucleotides, the CDR3 is TGCGCCAGCAGCTTGGACCTCCGGGGTCAGAGTAATGAGCAGTTCTTC. This gives the protein CASSLDLRGQSNEQFF.

This clone turned up a few times. This same CDR3 is encoded by further DNA sequences in the sample. The gene calls are TRBV29-1 and TRBJ2-1; no clear D gene. The germline V gene encodes CDR1 SQVTM and CDR2 ANQGSEA. Trimming pared 1 base from V and 0 bases from J, leaving 7 bases between. The CDR3 covers 14 residues. CDR3 in amino acids: CSVEGKLSYNEQFF. CDR3 nucleotide sequence: TGCAGCGTTGAAGGAAAACTCTCCTACAATGAGCAGTTCTTC.

CDR3 protein: CSVKDRANYGYTF. The CDR3 DNA reads TGCAGCGTGAAGGACCGAGCTAACTATGGCTACACCTTC. The chain has TRBV29-1 and TRBJ1-2, with D unclear. The germline V gene has CDR1 SQVTM and CDR2 ANQGSEA. Deletions cut 6 bases from V and 0 bases from J, with 11 bases between. The CDR3 consists of 13 residues.

The sample holds a few counts of this clone. The chain couples TRBV11-2 to TRBJ1-2; D uncertain. The germline gives CDR1 SGHAT, CDR2 FQNNGV. V lost 0 bases, J lost 2 bases, and 7 bases lay in between. This CDR3 has 14 residues. The CDR3 DNA is TGTGCCAGCAGCTTAGATATGGGGAACTATGGCTACACCTTC. Translating it yields CASSLDMGNYGYTF.

DNA of the CDR3: TGTGCCAGCAGTTCGGGGACAGGGAATGAAAACTATGGCTACACCTTC. Amino acids: CASSSGTGNENYGYTF. The gene calls are TRBV6-5 and TRBJ1-2, with TRBD1 matching 9 bases. CDR1 is MNHEY, CDR2 SVGAGI, per germline. V was pared by 4 bases and J by 2 bases, with 8 bases of the junction left unmatched. The CDR3 loop spans 16 amino acids.

The gene calls are TRBV5-1 and TRBJ2-1, with D uncertain. The length of the CDR3 is 13 residues. Trimming removed 2 bases from V and 6 bases from J, with 9 bases in between. In germline, CDR1 is SGHRS, CDR2 YFSETQ. The CDR3 protein is CASSLDLINEQFF. The DNA for the CDR3 is TGCGCCAGCAGCTTAGACTTGATCAATGAGCAGTTCTTC.

This clone was detected only a few times. The rearrangement joins TRBV7-8 to TRBJ2-2; 8 bases are a match to TRBD2. The CDR3 sequence is 16 residues long. Germline CDR1 is SGHVS and CDR2 is FQNEAQ. The V segment lost 1 base and the J segment 6 bases; nucleotides outside the gene matches: 7. The CDR3 loop reads CASSLGGGRMAGELFF. CDR3 sequence (DNA): TGTGCCAGCAGCTTAGGTGGCGGGAGGATGGCCGGGGAGCTGTTTTTT. The whole variable domain, remainder taken from reference TRBV7-8 and TRBJ2-2, is GAGVSQSPRYKVAKRGQDVALRCDPISGHVSLFWYQQALGQGPEFLTYFQNEAQLDKSGLPSDRFFAERPEGSVSTLKIQRTQQEDSAVYLCASSLGGGRMAGELFFGEGSRLTVL.

The sample holds a few counts of this clone. The chain carries TRBV6-5 and TRBJ2-6; D remains ambiguous. The CDR3 length is 15 residues. The germline V gene has CDR1 MNHEY and CDR2 SVGAGI. Trimming shortened V by 0 bases and J by 2 bases, and 5 bases separated the two germline ends. CDR3 amino acids: CASSYSWAGANVLTF. The CDR3 DNA follows: TGTGCCAGCAGTTACTCTTGGGCTGGGGCCAACGTCCTGACTTTC.